This TCR beta chain was identified in a study of T cell changes during pregnancy in multiple sclerosis. The germline V gene encodes CDR1 KGHSH and CDR2 LQKENI. The length of the CDR3 is 15 residues. V lost 0 bases and J 6 bases, leaving 13 bases between the germline ends. Libraries were prepared by immunoSEQ multiplex PCR; TCRdb keeps only in-frame clonotypes and omits some of them. The table lists about 16,000 clones, 65% to 90% of them singletons. This TCR was recovered from a female donor with multiple sclerosis, enrolled in a pregnancy study. V is TRBV18 and J is TRBJ2-3, with a weak D call TRBD2 (5 bases). The material was CD8+ T cells from peripheral blood mononuclear cells, obtained in the first trimester of pregnancy. The CDR3 sequence: CASSPPFGRGDTQYF. In DNA, the CDR3 is TGTGCCAGCTCACCACCGTTCGGCCGCGGGGATACGCAGTATTTT.